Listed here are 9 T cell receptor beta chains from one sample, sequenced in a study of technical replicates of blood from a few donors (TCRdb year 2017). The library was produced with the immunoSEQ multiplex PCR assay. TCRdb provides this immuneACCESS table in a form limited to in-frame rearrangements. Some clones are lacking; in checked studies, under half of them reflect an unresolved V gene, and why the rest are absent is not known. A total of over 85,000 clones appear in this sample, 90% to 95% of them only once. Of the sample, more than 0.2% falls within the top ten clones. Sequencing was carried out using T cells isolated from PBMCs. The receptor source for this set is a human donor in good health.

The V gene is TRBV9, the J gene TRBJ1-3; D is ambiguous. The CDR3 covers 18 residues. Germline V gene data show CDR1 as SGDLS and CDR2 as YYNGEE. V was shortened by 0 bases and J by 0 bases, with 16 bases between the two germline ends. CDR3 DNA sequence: TGTGCCAGCAGCGTAGAATCTTCCCCCAGATACTCTGGAAACACCATATATTTT. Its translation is CASSVESSPRYSGNTIYF.

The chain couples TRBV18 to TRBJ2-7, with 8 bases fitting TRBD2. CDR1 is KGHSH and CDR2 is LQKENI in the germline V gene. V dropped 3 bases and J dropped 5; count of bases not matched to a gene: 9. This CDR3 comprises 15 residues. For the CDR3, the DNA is TGTGCCAGCTCACCGCCGGGGGGGGCGTCGAACGAGCAGTACTTC. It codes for CASSPPGGASNEQYF.

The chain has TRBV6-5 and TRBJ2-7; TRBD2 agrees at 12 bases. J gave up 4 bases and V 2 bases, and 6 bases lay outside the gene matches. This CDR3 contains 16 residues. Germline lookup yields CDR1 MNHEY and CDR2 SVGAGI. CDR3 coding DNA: TGTGCCAGCAGTTACGCGGGGACTAGCGGGTTTTACGAGCAGTACTTC. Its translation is CASSYAGTSGFYEQYF.

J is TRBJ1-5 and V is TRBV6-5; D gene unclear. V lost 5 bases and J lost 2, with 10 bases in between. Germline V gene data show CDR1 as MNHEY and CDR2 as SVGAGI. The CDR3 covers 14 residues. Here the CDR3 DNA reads TGTGCCAGCAGTCCTATGGTCGGCAATCAGCCCCAGCATTTT. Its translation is CASSPMVGNQPQHF.

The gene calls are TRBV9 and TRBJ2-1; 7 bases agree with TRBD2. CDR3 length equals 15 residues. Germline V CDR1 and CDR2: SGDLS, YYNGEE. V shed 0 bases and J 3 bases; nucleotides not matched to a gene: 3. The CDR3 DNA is TGTGCCAGCAGCGTAGCGGGACTACGCTACAATGAGCAGTTCTTC. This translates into CASSVAGLRYNEQFF.

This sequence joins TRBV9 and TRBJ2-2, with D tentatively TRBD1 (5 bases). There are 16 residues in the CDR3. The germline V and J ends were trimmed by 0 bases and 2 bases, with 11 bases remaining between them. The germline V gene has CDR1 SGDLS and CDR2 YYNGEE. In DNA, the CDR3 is TGTGCCAGCAGCGTAGTCGGACAAACAAACACCGGGGAGCTGTTTTTT. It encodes CASSVVGQTNTGELFF. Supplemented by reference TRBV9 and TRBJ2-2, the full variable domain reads DSGVTQTPKHLITATGQRVTLRCSPRSGDLSVYWYQQSLDQGLQFLIQYYNGEERAKGNILERFSAQQFPDLHSELNLSSLELGDSALYFCASSVVGQTNTGELFFGEGSRLTVL.

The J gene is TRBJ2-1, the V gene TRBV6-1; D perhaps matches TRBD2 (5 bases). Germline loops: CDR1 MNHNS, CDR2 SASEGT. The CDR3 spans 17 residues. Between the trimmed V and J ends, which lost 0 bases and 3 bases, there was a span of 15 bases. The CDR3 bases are TGTGCCAGCAGTGAAGCGAGTGGAGGATTGTTCTACAATGAGCAGTTCTTC. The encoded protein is CASSEASGGLFYNEQFF.

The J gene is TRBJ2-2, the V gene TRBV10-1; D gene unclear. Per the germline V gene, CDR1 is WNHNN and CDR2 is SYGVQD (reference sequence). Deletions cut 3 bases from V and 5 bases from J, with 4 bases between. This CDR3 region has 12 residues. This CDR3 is CASSERTGELFF. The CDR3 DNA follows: TGCGCCAGCAGTGAACGGACCGGGGAGCTGTTTTTT.

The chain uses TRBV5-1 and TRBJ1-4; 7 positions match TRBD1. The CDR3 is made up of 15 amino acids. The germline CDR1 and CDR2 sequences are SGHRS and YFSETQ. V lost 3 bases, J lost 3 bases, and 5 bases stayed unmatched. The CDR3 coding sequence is TGCGCCAGCAGCTCCGACAGGGAGCCTAATGAAAAACTGTTTTTT. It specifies CASSSDREPNEKLFF.